A selection of T cell receptor beta chains follows, all from one sample in a study of blood T cells in healthy people across ages. A single record per CDR3 protein comes from TCRdb applying MiXCR to the 5' RACE reads. The data show under 1,000,000 distinct CDR3 sequences, about 45% seen once. The sample consisted of blood. The source is an older man in good health. Both conserved end residues are part of each CDR3. D genes are given only for firm matches. Clone size is shown for a subset of rows, as once, few, many or a class of expanded clone.

j_call: TRBJ1-5
d_call: -
v_call: TRBV29-1
clone_size: -
cdr3_aa: CSVEVSRGFNNQPQHF
cdr3_nt: TGCAGCGTTGAGGTCAGTAGAGGGTTTAATAATCAGCCCCAGCATTTT

j_call: TRBJ2-5
d_call: TRBD2
v_call: TRBV3-1
clone_size: -
cdr3_aa: CASSQERRGGLQETQYF
cdr3_nt: TGTGCCAGCAGCCAAGAAAGACGGGGGGGCTTACAAGAGACCCAGTACTTC

j_call: TRBJ2-5
d_call: -
v_call: TRBV30
clone_size: -
cdr3_aa: CAWKQRGETQYF
cdr3_nt: TGTGCCTGGAAGCAACGGGGCGAGACCCAGTACTTC

j_call: TRBJ1-5
d_call: TRBD1
v_call: TRBV28
clone_size: -
cdr3_aa: CASSLAGTASNQPQHF
cdr3_nt: TGTGCCAGCAGTTTGGCGGGGACAGCTTCCAATCAGCCCCAGCATTTT

j_call: TRBJ2-7
d_call: -
v_call: TRBV7-2
clone_size: -
cdr3_aa: CASGVPNYEQYF
cdr3_nt: TGTGCCAGCGGCGTACCGAACTACGAGCAGTACTTC

j_call: TRBJ2-7
d_call: -
v_call: TRBV12-3/TRBV12-4
clone_size: -
cdr3_aa: CASNLRGRSLSEQYF
cdr3_nt: TGTGCCAGCAATTTGAGGGGACGCTCCCTCTCCGAGCAGTACTTC

j_call: TRBJ2-7
d_call: -
v_call: TRBV14
clone_size: -
cdr3_aa: CASSLSRVRYYEQYF
cdr3_nt: TGTGCCAGCAGCCTATCACGTGTACGCTACTACGAGCAGTACTTC

j_call: TRBJ2-1
d_call: TRBD2
v_call: TRBV2
clone_size: -
cdr3_aa: CASMSVLAGVNEQFF
cdr3_nt: TGTGCCAGCATGAGCGTGCTAGCGGGAGTCAATGAGCAGTTCTTC

j_call: TRBJ2-7
d_call: -
v_call: TRBV7-8
clone_size: few
cdr3_aa: CASSLAWQGDEQYF
cdr3_nt: TGTGCCAGCAGCTTAGCATGGCAGGGTGACGAGCAGTACTTC

j_call: TRBJ1-1
d_call: TRBD1
v_call: TRBV7-8
clone_size: -
cdr3_aa: CASSSGTGPVNTEAFF
cdr3_nt: TGTGCCAGCAGCTCCGGGACAGGGCCGGTCAACACTGAAGCTTTCTTT

j_call: TRBJ1-5
d_call: -
v_call: TRBV6-6
clone_size: -
cdr3_aa: CASSYSTESNQPQHF
cdr3_nt: TGTGCCAGCAGTTACTCAACGGAGAGCAATCAGCCCCAGCATTTT

j_call: TRBJ2-1
d_call: -
v_call: TRBV20-1
clone_size: -
cdr3_aa: CSAARDSNEQFF
cdr3_nt: TGCAGTGCTGCCCGGGACTCCAATGAGCAGTTCTTC

j_call: TRBJ2-5
d_call: TRBD2
v_call: TRBV12-3/TRBV12-4
clone_size: -
cdr3_aa: CASSPSGRAQEQYF
cdr3_nt: TGTGCCAGCAGCCCTAGCGGGAGGGCGCAAGAGCAGTACTTC

j_call: TRBJ1-5
d_call: -
v_call: TRBV5-1
clone_size: few
cdr3_aa: CASSFGSGDSNQPQHF
cdr3_nt: TGCGCCAGCAGCTTCGGTTCCGGGGATAGCAATCAGCCCCAGCATTTT

j_call: TRBJ2-5
d_call: TRBD2
v_call: TRBV28
clone_size: -
cdr3_aa: CTSSPLAGGSQETQYF
cdr3_nt: TGTACCAGCAGTCCACTAGCGGGAGGAAGCCAAGAAACCCAGTACTTC

j_call: TRBJ2-5
d_call: TRBD2
v_call: TRBV20-1
clone_size: few
cdr3_aa: CSVGSGAVETQYF
cdr3_nt: TGCAGTGTGGGTAGCGGGGCCGTCGAGACCCAGTACTTC

j_call: TRBJ1-5
d_call: -
v_call: TRBV20-1
clone_size: few
cdr3_aa: CSASYSSNQPQHF
cdr3_nt: TGCAGTGCTAGCTATTCTAGCAATCAGCCCCAGCATTTT

j_call: TRBJ2-7
d_call: TRBD1
v_call: TRBV18
clone_size: few
cdr3_aa: CASSQSRPGTGGRSEQYF
cdr3_nt: TGTGCCAGCTCCCAATCACGCCCAGGGACAGGGGGCCGTAGCGAGCAGTACTTC

j_call: TRBJ2-1
d_call: TRBD1
v_call: TRBV14
clone_size: -
cdr3_aa: CASSQVTGGEQFF
cdr3_nt: TGTGCCAGCAGCCAAGTTACAGGGGGCGAGCAGTTCTTC

j_call: TRBJ2-3
d_call: -
v_call: TRBV6-5
clone_size: -
cdr3_aa: CASSPSARTDTQYF
cdr3_nt: TGTGCCAGCAGCCCTAGCGCCCGCACAGATACGCAGTATTTT